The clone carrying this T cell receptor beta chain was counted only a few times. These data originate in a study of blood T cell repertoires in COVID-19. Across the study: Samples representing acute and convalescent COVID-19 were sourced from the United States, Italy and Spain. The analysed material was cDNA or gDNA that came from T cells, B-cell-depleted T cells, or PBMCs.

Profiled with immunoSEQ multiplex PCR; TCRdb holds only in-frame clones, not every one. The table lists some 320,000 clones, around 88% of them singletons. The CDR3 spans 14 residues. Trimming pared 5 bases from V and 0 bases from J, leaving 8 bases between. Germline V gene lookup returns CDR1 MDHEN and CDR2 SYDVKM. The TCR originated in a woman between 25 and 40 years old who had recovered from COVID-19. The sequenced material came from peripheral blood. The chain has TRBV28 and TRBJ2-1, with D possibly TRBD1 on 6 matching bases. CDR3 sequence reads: CASSLQGSYNEQFF. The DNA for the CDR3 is TGTGCCAGCAGTCTACAGGGCTCCTACAATGAGCAGTTCTTC.